The present entry profiles one TCR beta chain with its context. Per germline, CDR1 MNHEY and CDR2 SMNVEV (reference sequence). V lost 3 bases and J 5 bases, leaving 13 bases between the germline ends. The CDR3 sequence is 14 residues long. This record belongs to a study of blood T cell repertoires in COVID-19. Assay: immunoSEQ multiplex PCR; the TCRdb copy retains only in-frame clones and omits some. The sample holds tens of thousands of clones, 60% to 85% seen once. The chain carries TRBV27 and TRBJ2-5, with D perhaps TRBD1 (6 bases). Sequencing was carried out using peripheral blood. The TCR was taken from a human donor in a cohort sampled during active COVID-19. The CDR3 reads CASSFLTGMETQYF. CDR3 nucleotides: TGTGCCAGCAGTTTCCTAACAGGGATGGAGACCCAGTACTTC.